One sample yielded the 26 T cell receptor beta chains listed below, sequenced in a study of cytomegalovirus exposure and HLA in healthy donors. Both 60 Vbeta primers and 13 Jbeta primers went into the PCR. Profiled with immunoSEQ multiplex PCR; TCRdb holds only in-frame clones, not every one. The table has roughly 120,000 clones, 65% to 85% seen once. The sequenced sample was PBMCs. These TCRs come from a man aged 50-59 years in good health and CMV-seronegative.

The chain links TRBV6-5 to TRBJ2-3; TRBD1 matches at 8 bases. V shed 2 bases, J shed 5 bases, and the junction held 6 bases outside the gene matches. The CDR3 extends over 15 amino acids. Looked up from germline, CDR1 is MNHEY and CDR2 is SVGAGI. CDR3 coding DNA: TGTGCCAGCAGTTACCTGACAGGGGTTGGAGATACGCAGTATTTT. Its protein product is CASSYLTGVGDTQYF.

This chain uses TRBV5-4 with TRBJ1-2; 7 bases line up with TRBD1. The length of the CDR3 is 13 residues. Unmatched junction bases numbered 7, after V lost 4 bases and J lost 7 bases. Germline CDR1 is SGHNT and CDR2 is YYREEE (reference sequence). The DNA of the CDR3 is TGTGCCAGCAGCCTAACAGGGGCCAGTGGCTACACCTTC. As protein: CASSLTGASGYTF. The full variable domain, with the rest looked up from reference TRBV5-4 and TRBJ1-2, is ETGVTQSPTHLIKTRGQQVTLRCSSQSGHNTVSWYQQALGQGPQFIFQYYREEENGRGNFPPRFSGLQFPNYSSELNVNALELDDSALYLCASSLTGASGYTFGSGTRLTVV.

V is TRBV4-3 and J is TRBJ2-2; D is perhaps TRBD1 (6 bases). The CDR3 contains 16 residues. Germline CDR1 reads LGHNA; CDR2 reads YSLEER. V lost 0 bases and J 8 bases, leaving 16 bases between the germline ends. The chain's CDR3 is CASSQDRGTITGELFF. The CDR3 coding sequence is TGCGCCAGCAGCCAAGATAGGGGGACCATCACGGGGGAGCTGTTTTTT.

CDR3 DNA sequence: TGTGCCAGCAGTCCTCCTGGCAGCGGGTGGTTTGATAAGCTGAACACTGAAGCTTTCTTT. It specifies CASSPPGSGWFDKLNTEAFF. The chain recombines TRBV28 with TRBJ1-1; D is undetermined. The CDR3 totals 20 residues. The germline CDR1 and CDR2 sequences are MDHEN and SYDVKM. V lost 5 bases and J lost 0, with 28 bases in between.

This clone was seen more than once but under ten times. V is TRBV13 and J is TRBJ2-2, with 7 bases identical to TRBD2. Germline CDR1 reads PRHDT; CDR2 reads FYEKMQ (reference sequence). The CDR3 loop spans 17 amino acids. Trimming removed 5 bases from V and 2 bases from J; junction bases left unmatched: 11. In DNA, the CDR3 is TGTGCCAGCAGCCTCAGGATAGCGGGTAGAAACACCGGGGAGCTGTTTTTT. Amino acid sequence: CASSLRIAGRNTGELFF.

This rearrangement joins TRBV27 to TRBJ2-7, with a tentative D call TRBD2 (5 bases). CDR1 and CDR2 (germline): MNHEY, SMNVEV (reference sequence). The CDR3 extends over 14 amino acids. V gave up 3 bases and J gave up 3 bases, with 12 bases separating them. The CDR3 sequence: CASSLPGKGYEQYF. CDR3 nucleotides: TGTGCCAGCAGTTTGCCGGGAAAGGGCTACGAGCAGTACTTC.

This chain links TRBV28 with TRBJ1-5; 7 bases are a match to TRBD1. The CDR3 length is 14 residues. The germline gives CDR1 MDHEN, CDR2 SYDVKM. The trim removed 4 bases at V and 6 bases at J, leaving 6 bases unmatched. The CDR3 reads CASSSLRGSQPQHF. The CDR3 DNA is TGTGCCAGCAGTTCCCTCAGGGGGAGTCAGCCCCAGCATTTT.

In DNA form, the CDR3 reads TGTGCCAGCAGTGAATCGTCAATATCGGCCGGGGAGCTGTTTTTT. It yields the protein CASSESSISAGELFF. The chain links TRBV25-1 to TRBJ2-2; D is uncertain. This CDR3 is 15 amino acids long. Deletions cut 1 base from V and 6 bases from J, with 12 bases between. CDR1 MGHDK and CDR2 SYGVNS come from the germline V gene.

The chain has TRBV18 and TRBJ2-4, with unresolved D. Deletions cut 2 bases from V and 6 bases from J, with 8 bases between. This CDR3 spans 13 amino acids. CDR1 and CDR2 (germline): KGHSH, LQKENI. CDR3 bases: TGTGCCAGCTCACCAGAGGCCGGAAACATTCAGTACTTC. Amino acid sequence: CASSPEAGNIQYF. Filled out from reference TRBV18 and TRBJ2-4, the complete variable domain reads NAGVMQNPRHLVRRRGQEARLRCSPMKGHSHVYWYRQLPEEGLKFMVYLQKENIIDESGMPKERFSAEFPKEGPSILRIQQVVRGDSAAYFCASSPEAGNIQYFGAGTRLSVL.

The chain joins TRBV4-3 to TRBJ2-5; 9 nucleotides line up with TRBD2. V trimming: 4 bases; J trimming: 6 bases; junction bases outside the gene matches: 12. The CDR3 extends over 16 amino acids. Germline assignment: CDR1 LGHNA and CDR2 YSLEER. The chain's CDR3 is CASSPSGGRGRKTQYF. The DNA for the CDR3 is TGCGCCAGCAGCCCCAGCGGGGGGCGGGGGAGAAAGACCCAGTACTTC.

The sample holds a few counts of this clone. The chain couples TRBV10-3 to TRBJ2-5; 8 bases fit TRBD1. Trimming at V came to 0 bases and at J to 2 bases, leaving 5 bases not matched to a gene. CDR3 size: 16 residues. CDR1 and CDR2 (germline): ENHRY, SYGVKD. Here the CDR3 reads CAISESLGQGQETQYF. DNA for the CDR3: TGTGCCATCAGTGAGTCGCTAGGACAGGGACAAGAGACCCAGTACTTC.

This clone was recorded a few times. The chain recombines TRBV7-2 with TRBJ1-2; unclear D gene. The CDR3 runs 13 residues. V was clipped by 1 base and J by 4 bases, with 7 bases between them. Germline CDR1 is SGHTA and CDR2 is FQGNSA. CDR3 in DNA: TGTGCCAGCAGCTTAGTGGCCTCCTATGGCTACACCTTC. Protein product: CASSLVASYGYTF.

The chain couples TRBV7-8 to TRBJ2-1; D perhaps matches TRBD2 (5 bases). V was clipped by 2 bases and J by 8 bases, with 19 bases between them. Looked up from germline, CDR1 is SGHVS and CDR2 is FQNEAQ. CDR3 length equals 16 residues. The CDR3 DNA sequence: TGTGCCAGCAGCTTACTCGGAGGAGCGGTTAAGGATGAGCAGTTCTTC. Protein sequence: CASSLLGGAVKDEQFF.

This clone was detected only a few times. CDR3 amino acids: CASSLIVTSGRRGTGELFF. CDR3 nucleotide sequence: TGTGCCAGCAGCTTGATTGTGACTAGCGGACGACGGGGCACCGGGGAGCTGTTTTTT. This chain connects TRBV5-6 to TRBJ2-2, with 9 bases lining up with TRBD2. Germline V gene lookup returns CDR1 SGHDT and CDR2 YYEEEE. V shed 1 base, J shed 4 bases, and the junction held 14 bases outside the gene matches. The CDR3 loop spans 19 amino acids.

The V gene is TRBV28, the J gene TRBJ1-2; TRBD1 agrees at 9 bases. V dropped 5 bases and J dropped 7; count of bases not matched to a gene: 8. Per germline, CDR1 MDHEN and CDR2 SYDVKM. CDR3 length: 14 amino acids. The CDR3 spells CASSRRTGEGGYTF. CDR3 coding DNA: TGTGCCAGCAGTCGTCGGACAGGGGAGGGTGGCTACACCTTC.

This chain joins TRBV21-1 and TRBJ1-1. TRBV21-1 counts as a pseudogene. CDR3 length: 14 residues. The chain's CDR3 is CASSKGLENTEAFF. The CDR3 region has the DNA TGTGCCAGCAGCAAGGGACTAGAGAACACTGAAGCTTTCTTT.

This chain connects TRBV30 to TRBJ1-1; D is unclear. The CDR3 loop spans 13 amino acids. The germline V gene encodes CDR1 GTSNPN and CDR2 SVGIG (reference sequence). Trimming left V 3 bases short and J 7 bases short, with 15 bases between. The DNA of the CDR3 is TGTGCCTGGAGGGAGGGCAGCCAGTGTGAAGCTTTCTTT. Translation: CAWREGSQCEAFF.

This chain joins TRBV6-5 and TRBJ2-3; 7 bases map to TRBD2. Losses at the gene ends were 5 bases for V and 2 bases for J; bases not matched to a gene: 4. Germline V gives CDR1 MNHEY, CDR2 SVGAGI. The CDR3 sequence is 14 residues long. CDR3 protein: CASSGGTTTDTQYF. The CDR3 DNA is TGTGCCAGCAGTGGGGGGACTACCACAGATACGCAGTATTTT.

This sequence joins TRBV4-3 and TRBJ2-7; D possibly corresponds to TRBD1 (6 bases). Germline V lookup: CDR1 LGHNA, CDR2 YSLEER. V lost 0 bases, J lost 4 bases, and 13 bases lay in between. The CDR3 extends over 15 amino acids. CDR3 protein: CASSQDLRGWYEQYF. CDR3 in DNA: TGCGCCAGCAGCCAAGATCTCAGGGGCTGGTACGAGCAGTACTTC.

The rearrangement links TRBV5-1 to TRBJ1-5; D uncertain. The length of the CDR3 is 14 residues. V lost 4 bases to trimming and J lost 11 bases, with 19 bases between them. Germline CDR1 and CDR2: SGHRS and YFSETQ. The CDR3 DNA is TGCGCCAGCAGCGTCGACGGGGTCGCGGGGACCCAGCATTTT. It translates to CASSVDGVAGTQHF.

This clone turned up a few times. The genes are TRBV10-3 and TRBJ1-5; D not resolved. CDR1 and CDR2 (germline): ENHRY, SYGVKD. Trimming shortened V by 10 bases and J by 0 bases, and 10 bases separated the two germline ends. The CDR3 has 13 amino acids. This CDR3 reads CATRDYSNQPQHF. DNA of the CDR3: TGTGCCACCCGAGACTATAGCAATCAGCCCCAGCATTTT.

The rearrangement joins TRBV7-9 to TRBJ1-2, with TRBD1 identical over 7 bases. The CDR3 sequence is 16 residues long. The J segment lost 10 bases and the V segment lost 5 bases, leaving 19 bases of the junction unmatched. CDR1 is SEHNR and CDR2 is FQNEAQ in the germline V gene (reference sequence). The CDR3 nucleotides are TGTGCCAGCAGCCTTCGTTTAGGGGGCGCGAACCCTCTCTACACCTTC. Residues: CASSLRLGGANPLYTF.

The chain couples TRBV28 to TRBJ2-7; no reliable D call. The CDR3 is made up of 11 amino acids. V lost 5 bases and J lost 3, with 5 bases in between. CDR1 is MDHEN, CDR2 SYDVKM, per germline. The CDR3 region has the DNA TGTGCCAGCAGTACCTACTACGAGCAGTACTTC. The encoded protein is CASSTYYEQYF.

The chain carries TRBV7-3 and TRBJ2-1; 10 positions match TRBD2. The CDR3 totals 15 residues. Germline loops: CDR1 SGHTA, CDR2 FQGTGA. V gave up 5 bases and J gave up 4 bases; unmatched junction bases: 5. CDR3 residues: CASSPQRGGYNEQFF. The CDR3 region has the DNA TGTGCCAGCAGCCCACAGCGGGGGGGTTACAATGAGCAGTTCTTC.

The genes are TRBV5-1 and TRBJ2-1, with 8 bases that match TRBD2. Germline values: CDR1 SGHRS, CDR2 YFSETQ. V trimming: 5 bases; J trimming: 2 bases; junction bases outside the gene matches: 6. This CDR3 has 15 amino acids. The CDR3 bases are TGCGCCAGCAGAGAAGCGGGAGCACCCTACAATGAGCAGTTCTTC. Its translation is CASREAGAPYNEQFF.

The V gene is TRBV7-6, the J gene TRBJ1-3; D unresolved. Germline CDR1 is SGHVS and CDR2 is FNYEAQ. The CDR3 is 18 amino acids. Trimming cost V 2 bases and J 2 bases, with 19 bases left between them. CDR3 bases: TGTGCCAGCAGCTTAACCGGAACAGCCGAGATTACTGGAAACACCATATATTTT. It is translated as CASSLTGTAEITGNTIYF.